This is a list of T cell receptor beta chains from one sample in a study of T cell responses to AZD1222 COVID-19 vaccine. Generated by immunoSEQ multiplex PCR, the TCRdb table keeps only in-frame clones and is missing some. There are some 150,000 clones in the sample; about 94% occur only once, and under 6.5% lies in the top ten. The starting material was peripheral blood, obtained on day 0 of AZD1222 vaccination. The receptor source for this set is an adult in good health. Both conserved end residues are part of each CDR3. A D gene is named only where the DNA matches it firmly. Clone size, where shown, is once, few, many, or a class for clones that have expanded.

d_call,v_call,clone_size,j_call,cdr3_aa,cdr3_nt
TRBD2,TRBV5-1,.,TRBJ2-3,CASSLAAGGPDTQYF,TGCGCCAGCAGCTTGGCAGCGGGAGGGCCAGATACGCAGTATTTT
.,TRBV18,.,TRBJ1-3,CASSPLNTGGNTIYF,TGTGCCAGCTCACCACTTAATACTGGAGGAAACACCATATATTTT
TRBD2,TRBV7-2,.,TRBJ2-1,CASSLEGGRGIEQFF,TGTGCCAGCAGCTTAGAGGGCGGGAGGGGGATTGAGCAGTTCTTC
TRBD2,TRBV10-1,.,TRBJ2-2,CASSALAGNTGELFF,TGCGCCAGCAGTGCCCTAGCGGGGAACACCGGGGAGCTGTTTTTT
.,TRBV18,.,TRBJ1-1,CASSPGANTEAFF,TGTGCCAGCTCACCAGGGGCCAACACTGAAGCTTTCTTT
.,TRBV5-6,.,TRBJ1-3,CASSLVGQAGNTIYF,TGTGCCAGCAGCTTGGTTGGGCAGGCCGGAAACACCATATATTTT
.,TRBV28,.,TRBJ1-2,CASTAANYGYTF,TGTGCCAGCACGGCAGCTAACTATGGCTACACCTTC
.,TRBV19,.,TRBJ2-7,CASSIGADSYEQYF,TGTGCCAGTAGTATAGGGGCGGACTCCTACGAGCAGTACTTC
.,TRBV19,.,TRBJ1-1,CASSLGWGTEAFF,TGTGCCAGTAGTCTTGGATGGGGGACTGAAGCTTTCTTT
.,TRBV30,.,TRBJ1-2,CAWTETEYYGYTF,TGTGCCTGGACCGAGACAGAGTACTATGGCTACACCTTC
TRBD2,TRBV3-1/TRBV3-2,.,TRBJ2-2,CASSPGALAGGPNGELFF,TGTGCCAGCAGCCCGGGAGCCCTAGCGGGAGGGCCAAACGGGGAGCTGTTTTTT
.,TRBV24-1,.,TRBJ1-5,CATTRTETNQPQHF,TGTGCCACCACCCGGACGGAGACCAATCAGCCCCAGCATTTT
TRBD1,TRBV24-1,.,TRBJ1-2,CATGQGQWGYTF,TGTGCCACCGGACAGGGTCAATGGGGCTACACCTTC
TRBD2,TRBV23-1,.,TRBJ2-7,CASSQYPLTPAGLAGGHKTYEQYF,TGCGCCAGCAGTCAATACCCCCTCACCCCAGCGGGACTAGCGGGAGGTCACAAGACCTACGAGCAGTACTTC
TRBD2,TRBV25-1,.,TRBJ2-3,CASSLAGVRDTQYF,TGTGCCAGCAGTTTAGCGGGAGTCAGGGATACGCAGTATTTT
TRBD1,TRBV5-1,.,TRBJ1-1,CASSPRDRGQTEAFF,TGCGCCAGCAGCCCCCGGGACAGGGGACAAACTGAAGCTTTCTTT
.,TRBV19,.,TRBJ2-7,CASSIEASDYEQYF,TGTGCCAGTAGTATAGAAGCTAGCGACTACGAGCAGTACTTC
.,TRBV19,.,TRBJ2-5,CASSNLRGSSETQYF,TGTGCCAGTAGCAATCTCAGGGGTAGTAGCGAGACCCAGTACTTC
.,TRBV9,few,TRBJ2-1,CASSVGWGSYNEQFF,TGTGCCAGCAGCGTAGGATGGGGATCCTACAATGAGCAGTTCTTC
.,TRBV5-4,.,TRBJ1-5,CASSLDREQPQHF,TGTGCCAGCAGCTTGGATCGGGAGCAGCCCCAGCATTTT
.,TRBV25-1,.,TRBJ1-3,CASSEPGSRFGNTIYF,TGTGCCAGCAGTGAACCCGGGTCACGGTTTGGAAACACCATATATTTT
.,TRBV10-3,.,TRBJ2-7,CAISLQPGYEQYF,TGTGCCATCAGTTTACAGCCGGGCTACGAGCAGTACTTC
.,TRBV3-1/TRBV3-2,.,TRBJ1-1,CASSRGGNTEAFF,TGTGCCAGCAGCAGGGGGGGAAACACTGAAGCTTTCTTT
.,TRBV11-2,.,TRBJ2-2,CASVPRRGTGELFF,TGTGCCAGCGTCCCCCGTAGGGGTACCGGGGAGCTGTTTTTT
TRBD2,TRBV7-7,.,TRBJ2-1,CASSPGLRGRDNEQFF,TGTGCCAGCAGCCCAGGACTGCGCGGGAGGGACAATGAGCAGTTCTTC
TRBD2,TRBV6-5,.,TRBJ2-7,CASRRTSGEGDEQYF,TGTGCCAGCAGGAGGACTAGCGGAGAAGGGGACGAGCAGTACTTC
TRBD2,TRBV15,.,TRBJ2-1,CATSRGGLAGTYNEQFF,TGTGCCACCAGCAGAGGAGGACTAGCGGGAACCTACAATGAGCAGTTCTTC
TRBD2,TRBV11-1,.,TRBJ2-7,CASSPRTSGIFEQYF,TGTGCCAGCAGCCCGCGGACTAGCGGGATTTTCGAGCAGTACTTC
.,TRBV7-3,.,TRBJ1-1,CASSLGTKEAFF,TGTGCCAGCAGCTTAGGGACCAAGGAAGCTTTCTTT
.,TRBV24-1,.,TRBJ2-1,CATSDLGGPHSYNEQFF,TGTGCCACCAGTGATTTGGGGGGACCCCACTCCTACAATGAGCAGTTCTTC
.,TRBV19,.,TRBJ2-7,CASSPGRTYEQYF,TGTGCCAGTAGTCCGGGCAGAACCTACGAGCAGTACTTC
.,TRBV28,.,TRBJ2-3,CASSFSHSGGPPNTDTQYF,TGTGCCAGCAGTTTCTCCCATTCCGGGGGGCCTCCTAACACAGATACGCAGTATTTT
.,TRBV5-1,.,TRBJ1-2,CASSLAEEWNGYTF,TGCGCCAGCAGCTTGGCCGAGGAGTGGAATGGCTACACCTTC